This TCR beta chain was documented in a study of T cells after yellow fever vaccination. Via MiXCR, TCRdb re-called the 5' RACE reads, giving one row per CDR3 protein. This sample yields about 340,000 distinct CDR3 sequences, of which approximately 13% are seen a single time; 3.2% belongs to the top ten. This clonotype was picked up a small number of times. The antigen remains undetermined. This CDR3 has 13 residues. V shed 4 bases and J shed 7 bases, with 16 bases lying between them. Germline lookup yields CDR1 SQVTM and CDR2 ANQGSEA. Study-wide results and limits: Most primary-vaccination clones reappeared after the booster (more than 95% CD4, 88% CD8).

The chain employs TRBV29-1 and TRBJ1-2; D is ambiguous. This material consisted of CD4+ T cells sorted from PBMCs, taken 15 days after the yellow fever booster vaccination. The receptor's source is a man aged 18 to 29 who received the YFV17D yellow fever vaccine. The CDR3 spells CSVGALKGGGYTF. The CDR3 DNA is TGCAGCGTTGGGGCCCTCAAAGGTGGTGGCTACACCTTC.